This T cell receptor beta chain was captured in a study of blood T cell repertoires in COVID-19. Study overall: Samples taken during acute and convalescent COVID-19 were collected in the United States, Italy and Spain. The cDNA or gDNA used as material had been derived from T cells, B-cell-depleted T cells, or PBMCs.

The protocol was immunoSEQ multiplex PCR, while the TCRdb copy is restricted to in-frame clones and leaves out a portion. The sample consists of a few hundred thousand clones, about 86% of them appearing once. V was cut by 2 bases and J by 0 bases, with 10 bases left in between. The CDR3 runs to 15 residues. Germline V lookup: CDR1 MNHEY, CDR2 SVGAGI. The sequence derives from a woman between 55 and 75 years old with acute or convalescent COVID-19. The sample comprised peripheral blood. J is TRBJ1-2 and V is TRBV6-5; possible D gene TRBD1, 5 bases. CDR3 DNA: TGTGCCAGCAGTTACGGTCGGGGGACTAACTATGGCTACACCTTC. Translated, it gives CASSYGRGTNYGYTF.